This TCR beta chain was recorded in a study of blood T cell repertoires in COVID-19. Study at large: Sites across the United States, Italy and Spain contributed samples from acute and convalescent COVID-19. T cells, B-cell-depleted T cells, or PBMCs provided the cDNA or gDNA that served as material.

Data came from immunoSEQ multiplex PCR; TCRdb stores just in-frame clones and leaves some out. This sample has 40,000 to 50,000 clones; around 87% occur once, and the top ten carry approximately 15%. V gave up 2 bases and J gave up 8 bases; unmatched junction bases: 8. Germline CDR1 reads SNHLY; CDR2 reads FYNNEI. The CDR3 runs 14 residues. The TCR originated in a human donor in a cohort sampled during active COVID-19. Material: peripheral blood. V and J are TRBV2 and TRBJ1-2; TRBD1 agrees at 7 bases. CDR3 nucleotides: TGTGCCAGCAGTGAACAACAGGGGCCGGTAGGCTACACCTTC. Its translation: CASSEQQGPVGYTF.